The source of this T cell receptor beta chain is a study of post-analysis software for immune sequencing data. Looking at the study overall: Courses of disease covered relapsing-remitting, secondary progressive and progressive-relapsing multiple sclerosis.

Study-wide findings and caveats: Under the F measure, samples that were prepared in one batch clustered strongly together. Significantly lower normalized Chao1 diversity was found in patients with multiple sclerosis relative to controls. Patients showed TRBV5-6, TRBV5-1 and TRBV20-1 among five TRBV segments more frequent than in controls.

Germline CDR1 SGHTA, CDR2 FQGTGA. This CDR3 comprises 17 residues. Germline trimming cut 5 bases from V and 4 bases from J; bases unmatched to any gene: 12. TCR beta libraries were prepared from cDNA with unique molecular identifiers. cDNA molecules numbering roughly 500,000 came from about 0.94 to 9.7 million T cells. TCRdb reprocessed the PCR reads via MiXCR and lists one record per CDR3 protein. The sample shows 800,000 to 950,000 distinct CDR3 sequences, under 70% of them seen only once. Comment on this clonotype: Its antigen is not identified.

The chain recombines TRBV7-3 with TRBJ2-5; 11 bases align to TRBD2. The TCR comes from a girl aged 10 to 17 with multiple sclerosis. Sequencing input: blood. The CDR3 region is CASSTGLADRGRETQYF. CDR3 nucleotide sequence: TGTGCCAGCAGCACGGGACTAGCGGACCGGGGTCGAGAGACCCAGTACTTC.